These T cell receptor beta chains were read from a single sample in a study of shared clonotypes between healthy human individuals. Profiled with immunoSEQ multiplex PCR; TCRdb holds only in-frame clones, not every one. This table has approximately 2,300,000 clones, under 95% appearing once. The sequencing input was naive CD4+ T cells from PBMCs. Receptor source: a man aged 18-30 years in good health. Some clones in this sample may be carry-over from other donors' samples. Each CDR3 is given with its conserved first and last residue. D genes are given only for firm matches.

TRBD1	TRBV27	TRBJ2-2	TGTGCCAGCGCCTTAGGGGGCCCCACCGGGGAGCTGTTTTTT	CASALGGPTGELFF
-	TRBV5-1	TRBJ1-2	TGCGCCAGCAGCAAACGCGGAACGGCCGACTTGACTCCTAACTACACCTTC	CASSKRGTADLTPNYTF
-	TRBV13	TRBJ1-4	TGTGCCAGCAGCCCCCGGCGGACAGATAATGAAAAACTGTTTTTT	CASSPRRTDNEKLFF
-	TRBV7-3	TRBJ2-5	TGTGCCAGCAGCTTGGAGGGGGCGAGCACACAAGAGACCCAGTACTTC	CASSLEGASTQETQYF
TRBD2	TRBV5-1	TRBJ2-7	TGCGCCAGCACCCCCGGGACGGGGGGTTACGAGCAGTACTTC	CASTPGTGGYEQYF
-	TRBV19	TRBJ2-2	TGTGCCAGTAGTATCGCACAGAACACCGGGGAGCTGTTTTTT	CASSIAQNTGELFF
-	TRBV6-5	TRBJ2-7	TGTGCCAGCAGCCGAGGGGGGGGGAGATCCTACGAGCAGTACTTC	CASSRGGGRSYEQYF
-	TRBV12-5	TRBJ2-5	TGTGCTAGTGCCGGTTCTTCCGCAGCAGGAGAGACCCAGTACTTC	CASAGSSAAGETQYF
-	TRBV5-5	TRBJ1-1	TGTGCCAGCAGCTTCTTGTCACAGAACACTGAAGCTTTCTTT	CASSFLSQNTEAFF
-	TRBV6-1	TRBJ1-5	TGTGCCAGCAGTGACCACAGGGGCAATCAGCCCCAGCATTTT	CASSDHRGNQPQHF
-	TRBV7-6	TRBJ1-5	TGTGCCAGCAGTCCCCAGTCCAATCAGCCCCAGCATTTT	CASSPQSNQPQHF
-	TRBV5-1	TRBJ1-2	TGCGCCAGCAGCTTGTACCCAGAGAACTATGGCTACACCTTC	CASSLYPENYGYTF
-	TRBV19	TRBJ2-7	TGTGCCAGTAGTGAGGAACGAAGGAGGGTGAGGAACTGGCAGTACTTC	CASSEERRRVRNWQYF
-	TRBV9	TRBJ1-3	TGTGCCAGCACGGGGGATTACTCTGGAAACACCATATATTTT	CASTGDYSGNTIYF
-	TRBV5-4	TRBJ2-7	TGTGCCAGCAGCTTGGGTTTAGGACCAGAATACGAGCAGTACTTC	CASSLGLGPEYEQYF
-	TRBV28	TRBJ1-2	TGTGCCAGCACCCCTCCCAGCAGGAGGGGCTACACCTTC	CASTPPSRRGYTF
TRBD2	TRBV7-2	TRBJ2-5	TGTGCCAGCAGCTTTTTCCGGGAGGGTAGGGAGACCCAGTACTTC	CASSFFREGRETQYF